A single sample is the source of the 15 T cell receptor beta chains below, sequenced in a study of shared clonotypes between healthy human individuals (TCRdb year 2020). Library generation was performed with the immunoSEQ multiplex PCR assay. TCRdb mirrors the immuneACCESS table, restricted to in-frame sequences. Some clones are absent from its copies; in checked studies, under half trace to an unresolved V gene, and the reason for the others is unknown. Present in this sample are around 990,000 clones, 70% to 80% of which were seen just once. The top ten constitute roughly 0.9% of the sample. Sequenced input: memory CD4+ T cells from PBMCs. The cell subset or site label, as the study defines it: CD45RA-negative fraction. These receptors were taken from a man between 18 and 35 years old in good health. Some clones in this sample may be carry-over from other donors' samples.

The chain has TRBV5-1 and TRBJ2-5; D remains unclear. The V and J ends lost 2 bases and 1 base respectively, with 15 bases between them. The CDR3 extends over 16 amino acids. Germline V gene lookup returns CDR1 SGHRS and CDR2 YFSETQ. The CDR3: CASSFVAGPSQETQYF. In DNA, the CDR3 is TGCGCCAGCAGCTTTGTTGCCGGGCCCTCCCAAGAGACCCAGTACTTC.

This chain joins TRBV6-4 and TRBJ2-7; 10 bases map to TRBD1. V shed 6 bases and J 0 bases; nucleotides not matched to a gene: 5. CDR1 and CDR2 (germline): MRHNA, SNTAGT. The CDR3 loop spans 15 amino acids. The CDR3 loop reads CASSRDRGPSYEQYF. CDR3 bases: TGTGCCAGCAGCCGGGACAGGGGCCCCTCCTACGAGCAGTACTTC.

V and J are TRBV28 and TRBJ1-4; a weak D match, TRBD1 (6 bases). The V and J ends lost 8 bases and 8 bases respectively, with 15 bases between them. Per the germline V gene, CDR1 is MDHEN and CDR2 is SYDVKM. The CDR3 runs to 13 residues. The CDR3 reads CASEQGFEEKLFF. The CDR3 DNA reads TGTGCCAGCGAACAGGGTTTTGAAGAAAAACTGTTTTTT.

The rearrangement links TRBV7-9 to TRBJ2-2; 8 bases fit TRBD2. The CDR3 is 16 amino acids. Germline CDR1 is SEHNR and CDR2 is FQNEAQ (reference sequence). V lost 4 bases and J lost 2; bases outside the gene matches: 6. In DNA, the CDR3 is TGTGCCAGCAGCTACATCAGCGGGGGTAACACCGGGGAGCTGTTTTTT. Translated: CASSYISGGNTGELFF.

The rearrangement joins TRBV5-1 to TRBJ2-7, with 11 bases matching TRBD1. Trimming at V came to 0 bases and at J to 3 bases, leaving 2 bases not matched to a gene. The germline CDR1 and CDR2 sequences are SGHRS and YFSETQ. There are 15 residues in the CDR3. CDR3: CASSLDGTGGYEQYF. The CDR3, as DNA: TGCGCCAGCAGCTTGGATGGGACAGGGGGCTACGAGCAGTACTTC.

The chain has TRBV4-2 and TRBJ2-1; D is perhaps TRBD2 (5 bases). CDR1 and CDR2 from the germline V gene are LGHNA and YNFKEQ. Trimming cost V 1 base and J 4 bases, with 17 bases left between them. CDR3 length: 17 amino acids. CDR3 amino acids: CASSQVIPRATYNEQFF. In DNA, the CDR3 is TGTGCCAGCAGCCAAGTTATCCCGCGGGCTACATACAATGAGCAGTTCTTC.

CDR3 in amino acids: CASSLGGGSNEQFF. For the CDR3, the DNA is TGTGCCAGCAGTTTAGGGGGAGGAAGCAATGAGCAGTTCTTC. The rearrangement uses TRBV28 and TRBJ2-1, with D possibly being TRBD2 (6 bases). The V gene's germline CDR1 is MDHEN and CDR2 SYDVKM. The CDR3 loop spans 14 amino acids. The V end was cut by 2 bases, the J end by 6 bases, with 11 bases between.

In its sample, this clone was seen a few times. In DNA, the CDR3 is TGTGCCAGCATTAGGACTGGCCAAGAGACCCAGTACTTC. The encoded protein is CASIRTGQETQYF. The rearrangement links TRBV6-6 to TRBJ2-5; D is possibly TRBD2 (5 bases). Trimming removed 7 bases from V and 1 base from J, with 10 bases in between. The CDR3 is made up of 13 amino acids. The germline gives CDR1 MNHNY, CDR2 SVGAGI (reference sequence).

This clone was seen more than once but under ten times. Other DNA sequences in this specimen translate into the identical CDR3. The chain joins TRBV19 to TRBJ1-5; D unclear. Germline assignment: CDR1 LNHDA and CDR2 SQIVND (reference sequence). The CDR3 is made up of 16 amino acids. V was shortened by 1 base and J by 2 bases, with 12 bases between the two germline ends. The CDR3 sequence is CASSIGGSGGNQPQHF. In DNA, the CDR3 is TGTGCCAGTAGTATAGGGGGAAGTGGAGGCAATCAGCCCCAGCATTTT.

CDR3 residues: CAWSGRSSGNTIYF. CDR3 DNA: TGTGCCTGGAGTGGTCGTAGCTCTGGAAACACCATATATTTT. This chain connects TRBV30 to TRBJ1-3; D not certain. The length of the CDR3 is 14 residues. Germline loops: CDR1 GTSNPN, CDR2 SVGIG (reference sequence). Trimming took off 1 base at V and 0 bases at J, with 7 bases between the two ends.

This clone was seen more than once but under ten times. The chain recombines TRBV18 with TRBJ2-7; D is perhaps TRBD1 (5 bases). Trimming left V 5 bases short and J 8 bases short, with 22 bases between. The CDR3 spans 15 residues. Germline V gene data show CDR1 as KGHSH and CDR2 as LQKENI. The CDR3 here is CASSSGMASFTKQYF. In DNA form, the CDR3 reads TGTGCCAGCTCATCAGGGATGGCTTCCTTTACGAAGCAGTACTTC.

Regarding this clone: Being one base from a much bigger clone, this may be a read error. The sample carries other DNA sequences with the same CDR3. The genes are TRBV25-1 and TRBJ1-1; D gene ambiguous. The V gene lost 4 bases and the J gene lost 0 bases, with 3 bases spanning the gap. The CDR3 contains 12 residues. From germline, CDR1 is MGHDK and CDR2 SYGVNS. CDR3 residues: CASSGLNTEAFF. For the CDR3, the DNA is TGTGCCAGCAGTGGACTGAACACTGAAGCTTTCTTT.

The V gene is TRBV18, the J gene TRBJ2-7; 7 nucleotides match TRBD1. This CDR3 comprises 14 residues. Germline CDR1 and CDR2: KGHSH and LQKENI. The J segment lost 1 base and the V segment lost 6 bases, leaving 6 bases of the junction unmatched. The CDR3, as DNA: TGTGCCAGCTCGTTCCGGGACAGATCCTACGAGCAGTACTTC. It encodes CASSFRDRSYEQYF.

This sequence joins TRBV10-2 and TRBJ2-7, with D perhaps TRBD1 (5 bases). Germline values: CDR1 WSHSY, CDR2 SAAADI. The CDR3 has 13 amino acids. Trimming removed 4 bases at V and 2 bases at J, with 9 bases between. This chain's CDR3 is CASSVGAPYEQYF. The CDR3 DNA is TGCGCCAGCAGTGTTGGGGCGCCCTACGAGCAGTACTTC.

The gene calls are TRBV11-2 and TRBJ1-1; D gene uncertain. V lost 5 bases and J lost 8, with 12 bases in between. CDR3 length: 12 residues. Looked up from germline, CDR1 is SGHAT and CDR2 is FQNNGV. The CDR3 nucleotides read TGTGCCAGCAGCCCCCTCACCCACGAAGCTTTCTTT. It codes for CASSPLTHEAFF.